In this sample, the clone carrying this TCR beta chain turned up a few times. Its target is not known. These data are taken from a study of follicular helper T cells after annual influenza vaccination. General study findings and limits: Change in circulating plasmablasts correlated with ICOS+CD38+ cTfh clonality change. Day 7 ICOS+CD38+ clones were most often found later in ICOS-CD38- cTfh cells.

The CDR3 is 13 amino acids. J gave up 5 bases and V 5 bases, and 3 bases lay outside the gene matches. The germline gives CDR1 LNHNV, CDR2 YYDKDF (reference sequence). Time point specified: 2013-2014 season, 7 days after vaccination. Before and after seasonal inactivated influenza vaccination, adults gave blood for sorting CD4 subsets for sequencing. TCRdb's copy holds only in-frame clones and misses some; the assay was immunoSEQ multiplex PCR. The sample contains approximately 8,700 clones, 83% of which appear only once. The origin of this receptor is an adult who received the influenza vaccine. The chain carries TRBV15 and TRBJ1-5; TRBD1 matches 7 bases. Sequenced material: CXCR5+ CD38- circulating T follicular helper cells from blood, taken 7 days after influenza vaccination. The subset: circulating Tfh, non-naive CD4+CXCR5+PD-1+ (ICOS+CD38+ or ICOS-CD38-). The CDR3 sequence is CATSGDRYQPQHF. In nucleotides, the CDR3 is TGTGCCACCAGCGGGGACAGATATCAGCCCCAGCATTTT.